This T cell receptor beta chain appears in the sequencing data of a study of blood T cell repertoires in COVID-19. Study context: Samples representing acute and convalescent COVID-19 were sourced from the United States, Italy and Spain. T cells, B-cell-depleted T cells, or PBMCs supplied cDNA or gDNA.

How the authors handled the data: Estimation of nucleated cell counts relied on the amplification of reference gene primers. Assay used: immunoSEQ multiplex PCR; TCRdb lists only in-frame clones, some missing. V, J and clone size are taken as reported in that table, and D and trimming were inferred from the DNA itself. Among over 50,000 clones, 80% to 90% were seen once, and the ten largest hold roughly 7.2%. The CDR3 is made up of 12 amino acids. Trimming took 1 base from V and 11 from J, leaving 9 bases between them. Germline V gene data show CDR1 as SGHTA and CDR2 as FQGNSA. J is TRBJ1-5 and V is TRBV7-2; the D is unclear. The sequencing sample was made of peripheral blood. This TCR was recovered from a man aged 60 to 75 with acute or convalescent COVID-19. The CDR3 reads CASSLGAMTQHF. CDR3 DNA: TGTGCCAGCAGCTTAGGGGCGATGACCCAGCATTTT.